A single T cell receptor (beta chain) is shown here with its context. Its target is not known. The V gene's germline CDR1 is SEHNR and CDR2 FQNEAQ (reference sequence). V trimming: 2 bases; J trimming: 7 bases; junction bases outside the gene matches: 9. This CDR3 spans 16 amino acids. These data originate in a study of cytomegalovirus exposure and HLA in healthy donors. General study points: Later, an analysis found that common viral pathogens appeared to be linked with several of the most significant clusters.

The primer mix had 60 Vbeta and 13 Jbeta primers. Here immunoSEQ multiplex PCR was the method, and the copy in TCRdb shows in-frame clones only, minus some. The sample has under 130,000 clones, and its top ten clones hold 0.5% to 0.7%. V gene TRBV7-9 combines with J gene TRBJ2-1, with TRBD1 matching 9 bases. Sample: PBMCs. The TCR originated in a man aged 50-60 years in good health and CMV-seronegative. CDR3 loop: CASSLWLDRGANEQFF. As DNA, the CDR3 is TGTGCCAGCAGCTTATGGCTGGACAGGGGCGCAAATGAGCAGTTCTTC.